This T cell receptor beta chain was captured in a study of cytomegalovirus exposure and HLA in healthy donors. For the study at large: A later analysis reported the same platform for the approximately 110 validation repertoires and the approximately 720 first-cohort repertoires. General observations from the study: Subsequent analysis showed first-cohort TCR clusters tending to co-occur in some 110 validation repertoires. Some TCR beta chains (over 150 of them) were listed as cytomegalovirus-associated.

Profiled with immunoSEQ multiplex PCR; TCRdb holds only in-frame clones, not every one. The sample records around 150,000 clones, 90% to 95% being singletons. This CDR3 comprises 19 residues. CDR1 is SGHRS, CDR2 YFSETQ, per germline. Trimming took 1 base from V and 2 from J, leaving 24 bases between them. With regard to this clone: Antigen specificity is unknown.

While the first cohort had hundreds of subjects, the donors belonged to the separate validation cohort of 100 to 150 subjects. The clonotype originates from a man younger than 35 in good health and CMV-seronegative. Sequencing was carried out using PBMCs. The chain uses TRBV5-1 and TRBJ1-2; maybe TRBD1 (6 bases). CDR3 region: CASSLRGGDTPPGNYGYTF. The CDR3 coding sequence is TGCGCCAGCAGCTTGAGAGGGGGGGACACGCCACCCGGGAACTATGGCTACACCTTC.